The source of this T cell receptor (beta chain) is a study of blood T cell repertoires in COVID-19. Whole-study context: Acute-phase and convalescent COVID-19 samples originated in the United States, Italy and Spain. T cells, B-cell-depleted T cells, or PBMCs provided the cDNA or gDNA that served as material.

The CDR3 has 14 residues. The ends lost 4 bases at V and 6 bases at J; junction bases unmatched: 4. Germline CDR1 and CDR2: KGHDR and SFDVKD. As processed by the authors: From reference gene primer amplification, estimates of nucleated cell counts were derived. The assay was immunoSEQ multiplex PCR, and TCRdb's table has in-frame clones only and misses some. V and J calls and clone size follow that table, whereas D and trimming were derived from the DNA. The data show about 7,000 clones, roughly 90% seen once. What was sequenced was peripheral blood. The chain uses TRBV24-1 and TRBJ1-5, with 8 nucleotides matching TRBD1. This TCR derives from a human donor in a cohort sampled during active COVID-19. The CDR3 DNA sequence: TGTGCCACCAGTGACGGACAGGGTTTTCAGCCCCAGCATTTT. Translated: CATSDGQGFQPQHF.